This T cell receptor (beta chain) is from a study of T cells after posttransplantation cyclophosphamide. Study-level results: TRB clonality was highly associated with recipient CMV seropositivity and reactivation. Skin or GI-infiltrating T cells shared few TRB sequences with blood. Later blood repertoires were often dominated by clones from the donor CD8+ memory compartment.

With 6 bases clipped from V and 5 bases from J, the junction kept 18 bases outside the gene matches. The CDR3 contains 19 residues. From germline, CDR1 is MRHNA and CDR2 SNTAGT. This clone was observed a single time. The antigen remains undetermined. Data came from immunoSEQ multiplex PCR; TCRdb stores just in-frame clones and leaves some out. The sample yields 31,000 or so clones, roughly 91% seen once. The naive gate required viable CD3+CD4+ or CD3+CD8+ cells with CCR7+CD45RA+CD45RO-CD95-CD27+CD28+ phenotype. This related bone marrow graft donor gave peripheral blood on the day of marrow donation. The sequence came from a man aged 30 to 45 in good health and a related stem cell transplant donor. Sequencing was performed on naive CD4+ T cells sorted from blood. The chain employs TRBV6-4 and TRBJ2-2; TRBD2 matches 10 bases. The CDR3 reads CASSPTPLLAGGNTGELFF. The CDR3 bases are TGTGCCAGCAGCCCGACCCCTCTGTTAGCGGGGGGAAATACCGGGGAGCTGTTTTTT.